This T cell receptor (beta chain) was documented in a study of T cells in localized non-small cell lung cancer. This clone appeared a few times. Antigen specificity is unknown. Neighboring lung without atypia was obtained no less than 2 cm from the tumor margin. Whole-study results and caveats: Uninvolved adjacent lung showed higher T cell clonality than tumor. The study sequenced only one region of the tumor. As a result, intratumor heterogeneity could not be excluded and remains possible.

Produced via immunoSEQ multiplex PCR; TCRdb's table is partial and in-frame only. The sample shows 1,000 or so clones, 15% to 20% of them seen only once. Looked up from germline, CDR1 is LNHDA and CDR2 is SQIVND (reference sequence). The CDR3 spans 14 residues. With 3 bases removed from V and 6 bases from J, the gap between germline ends came to 13 bases. The chain employs TRBV19 and TRBJ2-3; D is ambiguous. The sequences come from normal lung tissue next to the tumor, collected before any cancer treatment. The receptor was derived from a female donor aged 60 or older with stage II squamous cell lung carcinoma. CDR3: CASSIAGGQDTQYF. CDR3 nucleotide sequence: TGTGCCAGTAGTATCGCCGGCGGTCAGGATACGCAGTATTTT.